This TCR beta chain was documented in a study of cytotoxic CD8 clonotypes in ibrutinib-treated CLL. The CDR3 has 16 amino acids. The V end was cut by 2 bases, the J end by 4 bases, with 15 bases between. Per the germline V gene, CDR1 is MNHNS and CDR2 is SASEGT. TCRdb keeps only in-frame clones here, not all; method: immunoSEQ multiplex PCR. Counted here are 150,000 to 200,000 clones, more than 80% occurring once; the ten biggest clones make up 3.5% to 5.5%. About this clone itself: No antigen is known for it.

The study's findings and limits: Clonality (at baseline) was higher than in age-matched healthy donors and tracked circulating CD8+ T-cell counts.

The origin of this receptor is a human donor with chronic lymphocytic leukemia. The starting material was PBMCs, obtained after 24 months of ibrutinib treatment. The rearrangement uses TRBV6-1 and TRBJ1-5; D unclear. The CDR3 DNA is TGTGCCAGCAGTGAATGGGCAGGCGTGCTGAATCAGCCCCAGCATTTT. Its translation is CASSEWAGVLNQPQHF.